Below, 23 T cell receptor beta chains from the same sample are listed, as sequenced in a study of blood T cell repertoires in COVID-19. The protocol was immunoSEQ multiplex PCR, while the TCRdb copy is restricted to in-frame clones and leaves out a portion. The sample holds around 450,000 clones, 80% to 95% seen once. Material for sequencing was PBMCs or T cells enriched from blood (not recorded which). Source of these receptors: a man between 18 and 29 years old who had recovered from COVID-19.

The chain uses TRBV10-1 and TRBJ1-4; D gene uncertain. Germline CDR1 and CDR2: WNHNN and SYGVQD (reference sequence). The CDR3 length is 16 residues. V was cut by 2 bases and J by 0 bases, with 10 bases left in between. CDR3 bases: TGCGCCAGCAGTGAGGGAGCGGGTACAACTAATGAAAAACTGTTTTTT. The encoded protein is CASSEGAGTTNEKLFF.

V is TRBV4-1 and J is TRBJ1-2; TRBD1 is a possible D gene (6 bases). This CDR3 contains 18 residues. Trimming stripped 2 bases from V and 2 bases from J, with 21 bases between. In germline, CDR1 is MGHRA, CDR2 YSYEKL. The CDR3 here is CASSQFLPRDTLNYGYTF. In DNA form, the CDR3 reads TGCGCCAGCAGCCAATTCTTACCCCGGGACACCCTAAACTATGGCTACACCTTC.

This chain joins TRBV10-2 and TRBJ2-3, with 8 nucleotides matching TRBD1. CDR1 is WSHSY and CDR2 is SAAADI in the germline V gene. This CDR3 is 15 amino acids long. Trimming cost V 5 bases and J 2 bases; bases outside gene matches: 6. The CDR3 DNA is TGCGCCAGCAGTCAGGGGGCTCGGGACACAGATACGCAGTATTTT. This codes for CASSQGARDTDTQYF.

The sample holds a few counts of this clone. This chain links TRBV6-5 with TRBJ1-5, with a weak D call TRBD1 (6 bases). The germline V gene has CDR1 MNHEY and CDR2 SVGAGI. The length of the CDR3 is 15 residues. V was shortened by 5 bases and J by 3 bases, with 14 bases between the two germline ends. The CDR3 sequence is CASSRRTDNNQPQHF. The CDR3 coding sequence is TGTGCCAGCAGTCGACGGACAGACAACAATCAGCCCCAGCATTTT.

The V gene is TRBV5-1, the J gene TRBJ1-1; D not resolved. With 6 bases removed from V and 5 bases from J, the gap between germline ends came to 14 bases. This CDR3 region has 13 residues. Per germline, CDR1 SGHRS and CDR2 YFSETQ. The CDR3 nucleotides read TGCGCCAGCAACCCCCGACTAGGGACTGAAGCTTTCTTT. This translates into CASNPRLGTEAFF. Full variable domain (missing parts from reference TRBV5-1 and TRBJ1-1): KAGVTQTPRYLIKTRGQQVTLSCSPISGHRSVSWYQQTPGQGLQFLFEYFSETQRNKGNFPGRFSGRQFSNSRSEMNVSTLELGDSALYLCASNPRLGTEAFFGQGTRLTVV.

The chain has TRBV10-2 and TRBJ2-7, with TRBD1 matching 7 bases. Germline-derived CDR1 and CDR2 are WSHSY and SAAADI. This CDR3 comprises 15 residues. The junction had 4 bases not matched to a gene; V was cut back by 2 bases and J by 0 bases. The CDR3 coding sequence is TGCGCCAGCAGTGAGCCGGACAGGTCCTCCTACGAGCAGTACTTC. This translates into CASSEPDRSSYEQYF.

V gene TRBV6-5 combines with J gene TRBJ1-5, with D tentatively TRBD1 (5 bases). Trimming removed 7 bases from V and 7 bases from J, with 14 bases in between. CDR3 length: 13 amino acids. Germline V gene data show CDR1 as MNHEY and CDR2 as SVGAGI. In DNA, the CDR3 is TGTGCCAGCACTCCCGGGGGTGGCCAGCCCCAGCATTTT. Translated, it gives CASTPGGGQPQHF.

In this sample, this clone turned up once. V and J are TRBV3-1 (or the pseudogene TRBV3-2) and TRBJ1-2; 10 bases agree with TRBD1. The CDR3 totals 16 residues. Germline V gene sequence: CDR1 LGHDT, CDR2 YNNKEL (reference sequence). Trimming at V came to 2 bases and at J to 5 bases, leaving 8 bases not matched to a gene. In nucleotides, the CDR3 is TGTGCCAGCAGCCAATCTGACAGGGGGCGCGGATATGGCTACACCTTC. Translation: CASSQSDRGRGYGYTF.

This sequence joins TRBV30 and TRBJ2-1; 14 bases map to TRBD2. Germline V lookup: CDR1 GTSNPN, CDR2 SVGIG (reference sequence). This CDR3 is built from 15 residues. The ends lost 5 bases at V and 6 bases at J; junction bases unmatched: 6. CDR3 nucleotide sequence: TGTGCCTGGGGCAGGGGACTAGCGGGAGTCAATGAGCAGTTCTTC. Its translation: CAWGRGLAGVNEQFF.

The chain recombines TRBV7-9 with TRBJ2-1, with 7 bases identical to TRBD2. The V gene end was trimmed by 4 bases and the J gene end by 2 bases; junction bases not matched to a gene: 5. Germline CDR1 is SEHNR and CDR2 is FQNEAQ (reference sequence). CDR3 size: 15 residues. CDR3 DNA sequence: TGTGCCAGCAGCTCAAGCGGGAACCCCTACAATGAGCAGTTCTTC. Translation gives CASSSSGNPYNEQFF. Using reference TRBV7-9 and TRBJ2-1 for the parts outside the CDR3, the full variable domain is DTGVSQNPRHKITKRGQNVTFRCDPISEHNRLYWYRQTLGQGPEFLTYFQNEAQLEKSRLLSDRFSAERPKGSFSTLEIQRTEQGDSAMYLCASSSSGNPYNEQFFGPGTRLTVL.

The rearrangement joins TRBV7-9 to TRBJ2-1, with 10 nucleotides matching TRBD2. The CDR3 length is 15 residues. From germline, CDR1 is SEHNR and CDR2 FQNEAQ (reference sequence). After removal of 5 bases from V and 10 bases from J, the junction contained 11 bases not matched to a gene. The CDR3 bases are TGTGCCAGCAGCCCATCGTCTAGCGGGAGCGGAGAGCAGTTCTTC. Residues: CASSPSSSGSGEQFF.

The J gene is TRBJ2-7, the V gene TRBV2, with D perhaps matching TRBD2 (6 bases). The CDR3 is 14 residues long. Per germline, CDR1 SNHLY and CDR2 FYNNEI. Between the trimmed V and J ends, which lost 2 bases and 3 bases, there was a span of 11 bases. The chain's CDR3 is CASSEPGRDYEQYF. CDR3 in DNA: TGTGCCAGCAGTGAACCCGGGCGGGACTACGAGCAGTACTTC.

CDR3 sequence: CASSLNPLQGNTEAFF. The DNA of the CDR3 is TGCGCCAGCAGCTTAAATCCCTTACAGGGGAACACTGAAGCTTTCTTT. The chain joins TRBV5-1 to TRBJ1-1; D might be TRBD1 (6 bases). The germline CDR1 and CDR2 sequences are SGHRS and YFSETQ. V was cut by 2 bases and J by 1 base, with 15 bases left in between. The CDR3 runs 16 residues. Combining the CDR3 with reference TRBV5-1 and TRBJ1-1 gives the whole variable domain KAGVTQTPRYLIKTRGQQVTLSCSPISGHRSVSWYQQTPGQGLQFLFEYFSETQRNKGNFPGRFSGRQFSNSRSEMNVSTLELGDSALYLCASSLNPLQGNTEAFFGQGTRLTVV.

This chain's CDR3 is CAISGTGGPYNSPLHF. The CDR3 coding sequence is TGTGCCATCAGTGGGACAGGGGGCCCCTATAATTCACCCCTCCACTTT. V usage is TRBV10-3 and J usage is TRBJ1-6; 11 bases agree with TRBD1. V was pared by 4 bases and J by 2 bases, with 1 base of the junction left unmatched. The CDR3 consists of 16 residues. The germline V gene has CDR1 ENHRY and CDR2 SYGVKD.

The rearrangement links TRBV7-3 to TRBJ2-3; 10 bases match TRBD2. V dropped 5 bases and J dropped 6; count of bases not matched to a gene: 5. Per germline, CDR1 SGHTA and CDR2 FQGTGA. The CDR3 totals 14 residues. CDR3 protein: CASSLAGARDTQYF. CDR3 nucleotide sequence: TGTGCCAGCAGCCTAGCGGGGGCTAGGGATACGCAGTATTTT.

V usage is TRBV29-1 and J usage is TRBJ1-1; no reliable D call. The V and J ends lost 2 bases and 3 bases respectively, with 10 bases between them. The CDR3 contains 13 residues. Germline lookup yields CDR1 SQVTM and CDR2 ANQGSEA. The CDR3 region is CSVELVSDTEAFF. The CDR3 bases are TGCAGCGTTGAATTAGTAAGTGACACTGAAGCTTTCTTT.

V usage is TRBV27 and J usage is TRBJ1-2, with 9 nucleotides matching TRBD1. There are 15 residues in the CDR3. CDR1 MNHEY and CDR2 SMNVEV come from the germline V gene (reference sequence). After removal of 5 bases from V and 4 bases from J, the junction contained 8 bases not matched to a gene. Written as DNA, the CDR3 is TGTGCCAGCAGTCCATGGACAGGGGTTAGCTATGGCTACACCTTC. This codes for CASSPWTGVSYGYTF.

The rearrangement joins TRBV24-1 to TRBJ2-1, with TRBD2 identical over 9 bases. Looked up from germline, CDR1 is KGHDR and CDR2 is SFDVKD. With V trimmed by 4 bases and J by 5 bases, 8 bases remained unmatched. The CDR3 extends over 16 amino acids. DNA of the CDR3: TGTGCCACCAGTGACCCCGGACTAGCGCCTCACAATGAGCAGTTCTTC. This translates into CATSDPGLAPHNEQFF.

CDR3 protein: CASRQGRLETQYF. The CDR3 DNA is TGCGCCAGCCGACAGGGCCGTCTAGAGACCCAGTACTTC. The chain links TRBV5-1 to TRBJ2-5; TRBD1 matches 7 bases. Looked up from germline, CDR1 is SGHRS and CDR2 is YFSETQ. The CDR3 has 13 residues. The ends lost 7 bases at V and 4 bases at J; junction bases unmatched: 7.

The chain has TRBV9 and TRBJ2-2, with a weak D call TRBD1 (7 bases). This CDR3 contains 15 residues. CDR1 is SGDLS and CDR2 is YYNGEE in the germline V gene. V lost 4 bases and J 0 bases, leaving 10 bases between the germline ends. The CDR3 is CASSRGTANTGELFF. DNA of the CDR3: TGTGCCAGCAGCCGGGGGACAGCGAACACCGGGGAGCTGTTTTTT.

The chain is built from TRBV11-2 and TRBJ1-1; TRBD1 might be the D (5 bases). CDR1 is SGHAT and CDR2 is FQNNGV in the germline V gene. V was trimmed by 0 bases and J by 4 bases, leaving 12 bases between them. CDR3 length: 15 residues. The CDR3 protein is CASSLEGGIFTEAFF. The DNA for the CDR3 is TGTGCCAGCAGCTTAGAGGGGGGGATTTTCACTGAAGCTTTCTTT.

V is TRBV15 and J is TRBJ1-2, with 12 bases identical to TRBD1. The CDR3 totals 16 residues. Losses at the gene ends were 5 bases for V and 5 bases for J; bases not matched to a gene: 9. The germline gives CDR1 LNHNV, CDR2 YYDKDF (reference sequence). This chain's CDR3 is CATSPTGTGGGYGYTF. The CDR3 DNA is TGTGCCACCAGCCCCACGGGGACAGGGGGCGGTTATGGCTACACCTTC.

This clone was counted a single time. This rearrangement joins TRBV7-6 to TRBJ2-1, with TRBD2 matching 8 bases. Germline loops: CDR1 SGHVS, CDR2 FNYEAQ. After removal of 3 bases from V and 7 bases from J, the junction contained 5 bases not matched to a gene. This CDR3 is built from 14 residues. The CDR3 spells CASSFGGARNEQFF. The CDR3 nucleotides read TGTGCCAGCAGCTTCGGGGGGGCAAGGAATGAGCAGTTCTTC.